Shown below are 12 T cell receptor beta chains from a single sample sequenced in a study of cytomegalovirus exposure and HLA in healthy donors. Both 60 Vbeta primers and 13 Jbeta primers went into the PCR. Some clones are missing from TCRdb's copy, which holds only in-frame ones; the method was immunoSEQ multiplex PCR. The sample lists around 100,000 clones; 75% to 85% were seen once. Input material: PBMCs. Receptors were obtained from a woman aged 18 to 35 in good health and CMV-seropositive.

The chain couples TRBV5-8 to TRBJ2-7; a possible D gene is TRBD2 (6 bases). Germline V lookup: CDR1 SGHTS, CDR2 YDEGEE. The V and J ends lost 5 bases and 1 base respectively, with 16 bases between them. This CDR3 is 15 amino acids long. CDR3 sequence reads: CASSYRDFPSYEQYF. In nucleotides, the CDR3 is TGTGCCAGCAGTTATAGGGACTTCCCGTCCTACGAGCAGTACTTC.

V is TRBV27 and J is TRBJ2-3; the match to TRBD2 covers 11 bases. The CDR3 covers 15 residues. The germline gives CDR1 MNHEY, CDR2 SMNVEV (reference sequence). After removal of 7 bases from V and 6 bases from J, the junction contained 9 bases not matched to a gene. CDR3 amino acids: CASKELAGGADTQYF. DNA of the CDR3: TGTGCCAGCAAAGAATTAGCGGGAGGGGCGGATACGCAGTATTTT.

This clone was counted once. V and J are TRBV23-1 and TRBJ2-3; TRBD2 matches at 10 bases. TRBV23-1 is treated as an ORF (open reading frame) with a function not yet certain. The CDR3 is 18 amino acids. V lost 4 bases, J lost 4 bases, and 14 bases stayed unmatched. The CDR3 nucleotides are TGCGCCAGCAGTCGCCCCTCTGGGGGGACTAGCGTATCAGATACGCAGTATTTT. It encodes CASSRPSGGTSVSDTQYF.

In DNA, the CDR3 is TGTGCCAGCAGCTTAGAGATGGGGAACAGGGGCGATGAGCAGTTCTTC. As protein: CASSLEMGNRGDEQFF. V is TRBV7-6 and J is TRBJ2-1, with TRBD1 identical over 7 bases. Germline V gene lookup returns CDR1 SGHVS and CDR2 FNYEAQ. CDR3 length: 16 amino acids. The J segment lost 8 bases and the V segment lost 1 base, leaving 11 bases of the junction unmatched.

This sequence joins TRBV28 and TRBJ2-5; 10 bases are shared with TRBD1. The CDR3 extends over 16 amino acids. J lost 0 bases, V lost 6 bases, and 7 bases had no gene match. Germline values: CDR1 MDHEN, CDR2 SYDVKM. The CDR3 nucleotides are TGTGCCAGCAGCTCCACGGACAGGGGGTACCAAGAGACCCAGTACTTC. Translated: CASSSTDRGYQETQYF.

The chain joins TRBV5-1 to TRBJ2-1; 11 positions match TRBD2. Germline CDR1 and CDR2: SGHRS and YFSETQ. V was pared by 5 bases and J by 3 bases, with 4 bases of the junction left unmatched. The CDR3 sequence is 15 residues long. The CDR3 DNA follows: TGCGCCAGCAGTACCGGGACTAGCGGCTACAATGAGCAGTTCTTC. It translates to CASSTGTSGYNEQFF.

The genes are TRBV23-1 and TRBJ2-7; 9 nucleotides match TRBD1. TRBV23-1 is known as an ORF, though its function is uncertain. The CDR3 totals 17 residues. V dropped 11 bases and J dropped 1; count of bases not matched to a gene: 18. The CDR3, as DNA: TGCGCCCGTATCCGGGACAGGGAACTTCAGGGGTCCTACGAGCAGTACTTC. As protein: CARIRDRELQGSYEQYF.

The rearrangement uses TRBV30 and TRBJ1-5; TRBD1 might be the D (6 bases). The germline V gene has CDR1 GTSNPN and CDR2 SVGIG (reference sequence). CDR3 length: 15 residues. Trimming removed 0 bases from V and 4 bases from J, with 13 bases in between. The CDR3 nucleotides read TGTGCCTGGAGTGTACAGGGAGATAGGAATCAGCCCCAGCATTTT. Translating gives CAWSVQGDRNQPQHF.

The V call is TRBV9, the J call TRBJ2-2, with D possibly matching TRBD1 (6 bases). The CDR3 runs to 15 residues. Germline V gives CDR1 SGDLS, CDR2 YYNGEE. V lost 4 bases, J lost 5 bases, and 15 bases lay in between. The CDR3 DNA is TGTGCCAGCAGCACCAGGGGCCAGGCGACCGGGGAGCTGTTTTTT. Translating it yields CASSTRGQATGELFF.

The genes are TRBV19 and TRBJ1-2; 8 positions match TRBD1. CDR3 length: 13 residues. Germline values: CDR1 LNHDA, CDR2 SQIVND (reference sequence). J lost 5 bases, V lost 4 bases, and 3 bases had no gene match. The CDR3: CASSTGGDYGYTF. The CDR3, as DNA: TGTGCCAGTAGTACAGGGGGCGATTATGGCTACACCTTC. The variable domain in full, completed from reference TRBV19 and TRBJ1-2, reads DGGITQSPKYLFRKEGQNVTLSCEQNLNHDAMYWYRQDPGQGLRLIYYSQIVNDFQKGDIAEGYSVSREKKESFPLTVTSAQKNPTAFYLCASSTGGDYGYTFGSGTRLTVV.

The chain carries TRBV6-4 and TRBJ2-7; D is unclear. The CDR3 extends over 12 amino acids. Germline V gene sequence: CDR1 MRHNA, CDR2 SNTAGT. The CDR3 loop reads CAFHQAPYEQYF. The CDR3, as DNA: TGTGCTTTTCACCAGGCCCCCTACGAGCAGTACTTC.

This clone was counted only a few times. The chain links TRBV18 to TRBJ1-2, with TRBD1 matching over 8 bases. V trimming: 1 base; J trimming: 3 bases; junction bases outside the gene matches: 7. The germline V gene encodes CDR1 KGHSH and CDR2 LQKENI. The CDR3 is made up of 16 amino acids. The CDR3: CASSPQVDRAYYGYTF. The CDR3 region has the DNA TGTGCCAGCTCACCACAGGTGGACAGGGCTTACTATGGCTACACCTTC. Variable domain in full (rest from reference TRBV18 and TRBJ1-2): NAGVMQNPRHLVRRRGQEARLRCSPMKGHSHVYWYRQLPEEGLKFMVYLQKENIIDESGMPKERFSAEFPKEGPSILRIQQVVRGDSAAYFCASSPQVDRAYYGYTFGSGTRLTVV.